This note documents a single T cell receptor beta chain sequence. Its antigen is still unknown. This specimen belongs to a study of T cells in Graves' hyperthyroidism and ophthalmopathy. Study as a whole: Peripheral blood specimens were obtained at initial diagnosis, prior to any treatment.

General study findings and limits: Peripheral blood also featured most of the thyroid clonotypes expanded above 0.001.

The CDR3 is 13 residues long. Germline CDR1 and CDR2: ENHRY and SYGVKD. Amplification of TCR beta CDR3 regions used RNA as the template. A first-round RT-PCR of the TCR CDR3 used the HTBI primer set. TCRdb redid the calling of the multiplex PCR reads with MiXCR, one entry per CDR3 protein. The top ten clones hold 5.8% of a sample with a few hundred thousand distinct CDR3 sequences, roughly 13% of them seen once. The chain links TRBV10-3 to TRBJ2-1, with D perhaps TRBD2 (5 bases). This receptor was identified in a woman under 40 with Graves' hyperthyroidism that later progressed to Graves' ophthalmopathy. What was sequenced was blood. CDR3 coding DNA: TGTACTACCGGGGAGTATATTGACAATGAGCAGTTCTTC. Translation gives CTTGEYIDNEQFF.